The 19 T cell receptor beta chains below were found in one sample sequenced in a study of shared clonotypes between healthy human individuals. Profiled with immunoSEQ multiplex PCR; TCRdb holds only in-frame clones, not every one. The sample lists 2 million to 3 million clones; more than 85% were seen once. The specimen was naive CD4+ T cells from PBMCs. As for subset: CD45RA+ positively selected. The receptors originated from a man younger than 35 in good health. Some clones in this sample may be carry-over from other donors' samples.

The chain joins TRBV5-4 to TRBJ2-7; 11 bases align to TRBD2. The junction had 7 bases not matched to a gene; V was cut back by 5 bases and J by 6 bases. Germline CDR1 is SGHNT and CDR2 is YYREEE (reference sequence). The CDR3 sequence is 14 residues long. The CDR3 spells CASRIAGGPSEQYF. In DNA form, the CDR3 reads TGTGCCAGCAGGATAGCGGGAGGGCCCTCCGAGCAGTACTTC.

CDR3 loop: CASSPQGARNEKLFF. The CDR3 bases are TGTGCCAGCTCACCCCAGGGGGCGCGAAATGAAAAACTGTTTTTT. The chain combines TRBV18 with TRBJ1-4; 8 bases align to TRBD1. Trimming removed 3 bases from V and 5 bases from J; junction bases left unmatched: 5. Germline CDR1 reads KGHSH; CDR2 reads LQKENI. CDR3 length: 15 amino acids.

The J gene is TRBJ2-1, the V gene TRBV7-3; D unclear. The CDR3 totals 13 residues. Germline CDR1 is SGHTA and CDR2 is FQGTGA. V lost 5 bases to trimming and J lost 9 bases, with 14 bases between them. CDR3 nucleotide sequence: TGTGCCAGCAGCCCCCCGGCGTCTGGTGAGCAGTTCTTC. It specifies CASSPPASGEQFF.

V is TRBV18 and J is TRBJ2-1; a possible D gene is TRBD2 (6 bases). The CDR3 is 12 amino acids. V lost 3 bases and J 14 bases, leaving 14 bases between the germline ends. The V gene's germline CDR1 is KGHSH and CDR2 LQKENI. CDR3 coding DNA: TGTGCCAGCTCACCGGCGGGGCAAGAGGAGTTCTTC. Residues: CASSPAGQEEFF.

The chain carries TRBV9 and TRBJ2-1; possibly TRBD1 for D (5 bases). Germline assignment: CDR1 SGDLS and CDR2 YYNGEE. Deletions cut 0 bases from V and 9 bases from J, with 13 bases between. This CDR3 spans 14 amino acids. CDR3 sequence (DNA): TGTGCCAGCAGCGTAGGGACACCTTGGGTTGAGCAGTTCTTC. This gives the protein CASSVGTPWVEQFF.

To note about this clone: This specimen includes other DNA sequences encoding the same CDR3. This rearrangement joins TRBV11-2 to TRBJ2-1; D gene unclear. Trimming took off 5 bases at V and 4 bases at J, with 3 bases between the two ends. The CDR3 runs to 11 residues. From germline, CDR1 is SGHAT and CDR2 FQNNGV. The CDR3 coding sequence is TGTGCCAGCAGCAGATACAATGAGCAGTTCTTC. It codes for CASSRYNEQFF.

This clone was detected only a few times. The V and J genes are TRBV5-6 and TRBJ2-3; 8 bases map to TRBD2. V lost 3 bases to trimming and J lost 1 base; unmatched junction nucleotides: 7. The germline gives CDR1 SGHDT, CDR2 YYEEEE. This CDR3 comprises 16 residues. The CDR3 loop is CASSSVAGLGTDTQYF. CDR3 nucleotides: TGTGCCAGCAGCTCTGTAGCGGGATTAGGCACAGATACGCAGTATTTT.

This chain links TRBV29-1 with TRBJ2-1; tentatively, D is TRBD2 (5 bases). V was trimmed by 4 bases and J by 2 bases, leaving 15 bases between them. This CDR3 contains 15 residues. The germline gives CDR1 SQVTM, CDR2 ANQGSEA. CDR3 in amino acids: CSVANRLAAYNEQFF. CDR3 in DNA: TGCAGCGTTGCCAACCGGCTAGCCGCCTACAATGAGCAGTTCTTC.

V usage is TRBV7-3 and J usage is TRBJ2-2; D not certain. CDR3 length equals 12 residues. The V end was cut by 0 bases, the J end by 7 bases, with 3 bases between. Per the germline V gene, CDR1 is SGHTA and CDR2 is FQGTGA. CDR3 DNA sequence: TGTGCCAGCAGCTTAACGGACGGGGAGCTGTTTTTT. It codes for CASSLTDGELFF.

The rearrangement uses TRBV6-1 and TRBJ1-5; D not resolved. Between the trimmed V and J ends, which lost 4 bases and 6 bases, there was a span of 10 bases. The CDR3 length is 13 residues. Germline V gene sequence: CDR1 MNHNS, CDR2 SASEGT. The CDR3 sequence is CASSAGVSQPQHF. CDR3 sequence (DNA): TGTGCCAGCAGTGCCGGGGTGAGTCAGCCCCAGCATTTT.

This chain uses TRBV7-8 with TRBJ1-5, with D possibly being TRBD1 (6 bases). The V gene lost 9 bases and the J gene lost 3 bases, with 21 bases spanning the gap. The CDR3 runs 16 residues. The germline gives CDR1 SGHVS, CDR2 FQNEAQ. CDR3 protein: CASYRGVFAANQPQHF. DNA for the CDR3: TGTGCCAGTTATAGGGGGGTCTTCGCCGCCAATCAGCCCCAGCATTTT. The variable domain in full, completed from reference TRBV7-8 and TRBJ1-5, reads GAGVSQSPRYKVAKRGQDVALRCDPISGHVSLFWYQQALGQGPEFLTYFQNEAQLDKSGLPSDRFFAERPEGSVSTLKIQRTQQEDSAVYLCASYRGVFAANQPQHFGDGTRLSIL.

The gene calls are TRBV7-9 and TRBJ2-1, with TRBD2 matching over 7 bases. V shed 8 bases and J 9 bases; nucleotides not matched to a gene: 13. This CDR3 is 14 amino acids long. In germline, CDR1 is SEHNR, CDR2 FQNEAQ (reference sequence). The CDR3: CASLSGITFSEQFF. For the CDR3, the DNA is TGTGCCAGCCTCAGCGGGATCACCTTTAGTGAGCAGTTCTTC.

The chain links TRBV5-1 to TRBJ2-7; TRBD2 matches 13 bases. Germline CDR1 and CDR2: SGHRS and YFSETQ. The CDR3 runs to 15 residues. After removal of 4 bases from V and 3 bases from J, the junction contained 4 bases not matched to a gene. Here the CDR3 reads CASSHRTSGSYEQYF. CDR3 DNA sequence: TGCGCCAGCAGCCACAGGACTAGCGGGAGCTACGAGCAGTACTTC.

This chain joins TRBV7-9 and TRBJ1-2; TRBD1 might be the D (5 bases). The V end lost 1 base, the J end lost 6 bases, and 18 bases lay between the germline ends. The CDR3 is made up of 16 amino acids. CDR1 and CDR2 (germline): SEHNR, FQNEAQ (reference sequence). In DNA, the CDR3 is TGTGCCAGCAGCTTAGAGGGGACCGACTCCCCCCATGGCTACACCTTC. Protein product: CASSLEGTDSPHGYTF.

The J gene is TRBJ2-5, the V gene TRBV19; 12 bases map to TRBD1. Germline V lookup: CDR1 LNHDA, CDR2 SQIVND (reference sequence). This CDR3 comprises 15 residues. V shed 7 bases and J 5 bases; nucleotides not matched to a gene: 8. The CDR3 loop reads CASTGTGGRMETQYF. The CDR3 region has the DNA TGTGCCAGTACCGGGACAGGGGGCAGGATGGAGACCCAGTACTTC. Using reference TRBV19 and TRBJ2-5 for the parts outside the CDR3, the full variable domain is DGGITQSPKYLFRKEGQNVTLSCEQNLNHDAMYWYRQDPGQGLRLIYYSQIVNDFQKGDIAEGYSVSREKKESFPLTVTSAQKNPTAFYLCASTGTGGRMETQYFGPGTRLLVL.

V and J are TRBV7-3 and TRBJ1-2; unclear D gene. The CDR3 runs to 11 residues. Germline-derived CDR1 and CDR2 are SGHTA and FQGTGA. V was clipped by 8 bases and J by 2 bases, with 6 bases between them. CDR3 protein: CASGENYGYTF. DNA of the CDR3: TGTGCCAGCGGGGAGAACTATGGCTACACCTTC.

This chain connects TRBV7-9 to TRBJ2-7; unclear D gene. V was cut by 1 base and J by 6 bases, with 10 bases left in between. This CDR3 has 13 residues. CDR1 and CDR2 from the germline V gene are SEHNR and FQNEAQ (reference sequence). CDR3: CASSLEAALEQYF. For the CDR3, the DNA is TGTGCCAGCAGCTTAGAGGCAGCACTCGAGCAGTACTTC.

The rearrangement links TRBV6-5 to TRBJ2-7; perhaps TRBD1 as D (5 bases). The germline V gene encodes CDR1 MNHEY and CDR2 SVGAGI. V was shortened by 2 bases and J by 0 bases, with 5 bases between the two germline ends. The CDR3 loop spans 13 amino acids. This CDR3 reads CASSYDSSYEQYF. The CDR3 DNA sequence: TGTGCCAGCAGTTACGACAGCTCCTACGAGCAGTACTTC.

In its sample, this clone was seen a few times. The gene calls are TRBV28 and TRBJ1-1; D may be TRBD1 (5 bases). V shed 7 bases and J shed 5 bases, with 11 bases lying between them. This CDR3 comprises 12 residues. Per the germline V gene, CDR1 is MDHEN and CDR2 is SYDVKM. CDR3 sequence reads: CASTVRGTEAFF. CDR3 sequence (DNA): TGTGCCAGCACAGTGAGGGGTACTGAAGCTTTCTTT.